The rows below give T cell receptor beta chains drawn from one sample of a study of a mutant IDH1 vaccine in newly diagnosed glioma. Their target antigens are unknown. Assay used: immunoSEQ multiplex PCR; TCRdb lists only in-frame clones, some missing. In the table there are tens of thousands of clones, roughly 79% of which are singletons. The material sequenced was PBMCs, taken from a glioma patient whose treatment included an IDH1 peptide vaccine. The receptors shown here come from a man aged 35 to 55 with glioma. Both conserved end residues are part of each CDR3. A D gene is named only where the DNA matches it firmly. Rows may omit the clone size; those that give it use once, few, many or a size class.

once TRBJ1-4 14 NA TRBV5-6 TGTGCCAGCAGCCGAGTAGGCGGGTATGAAAAACTGTTTTTT CASSRVGGYEKLFF
once TRBJ2-1 16 TRBD2 TRBV28 TGTGCCAGCAGACCTGGACTAGCGGGCTCCTACAATGAGCAGTTCTTC CASRPGLAGSYNEQFF
NA TRBJ2-2 13 NA TRBV14 TGTGCCAGCAGCCCCGTCTTTACCGGGGAGCTGTTTTTT CASSPVFTGELFF
NA TRBJ1-4 12 NA TRBV19 TGTGCCAGTAGTATCTGGAATGAAAAACTGTTTTTT CASSIWNEKLFF
NA TRBJ2-1 14 TRBD2 TRBV27 TGTGCCAGCAGTATCTCCGGGACTAGGGGTGAGCAGTTCTTC CASSISGTRGEQFF
NA TRBJ2-3 10 NA TRBV20-1 TGCAGTGCTAGGGTGGATACGCAGTATTTT CSARVDTQYF
once TRBJ2-7 15 TRBD2 TRBV5-1 TGCGCCAGCAGCTTGGAACTAGCGCCTTCCTACGAGCAGTACTTC CASSLELAPSYEQYF
NA TRBJ2-7 13 TRBD1 TRBV10-1 TGCGCCCGAAACGCGGACAGGGACCACGAGCAGTACTTC CARNADRDHEQYF
NA TRBJ2-4 14 NA TRBV27 TGTGCCAGCAGTTTTAAACAGGGATGGAACATTCAGTACTTC CASSFKQGWNIQYF
NA TRBJ2-7 13 NA TRBV2 TGTGCCAGCAGTCCGGAGGGGGGCTACGAGCAGTACTTC CASSPEGGYEQYF
NA TRBJ2-5 14 NA TRBV5-5 TGTGCCAGCAGCCGGGATAGTATCCAAGAGACCCAGTACTTC CASSRDSIQETQYF
once TRBJ2-7 15 TRBD2 TRBV7-3 TGTGCCAGCAGCTTAGAAGCGGGAAAGGCCTACGAGCAGTACTTC CASSLEAGKAYEQYF